This T cell receptor beta chain was identified in a study of T cell changes during pregnancy in multiple sclerosis. Assay: immunoSEQ multiplex PCR; the TCRdb copy retains only in-frame clones and omits some. This table holds 9,000 to 10,000 clones, 65% to 85% found once. Germline CDR1 SGHRS, CDR2 YFSETQ. The CDR3 is 14 amino acids. V lost 4 bases to trimming and J lost 2 bases, with 13 bases between them. This specimen was CD8+ T cells from peripheral blood mononuclear cells, taken in the third trimester of pregnancy. This sequence originates from a female donor in good health, enrolled as a control in a pregnancy study. V gene TRBV5-1 combines with J gene TRBJ2-7; possible D gene TRBD1, 5 bases. This CDR3 reads CASSPRDSTYEQYF. In DNA, the CDR3 is TGCGCCAGCAGCCCCCGAGACAGCACCTACGAGCAGTACTTC.